What follows are 6 T cell receptor beta chains derived from one specimen sequenced in a study of blood T cell repertoires in COVID-19. Profiled with immunoSEQ multiplex PCR; TCRdb holds only in-frame clones, not every one. This sample yields roughly 160,000 clones, of which about four fifths are seen a single time; approximately 7.7% belongs to the top ten. Sequenced: peripheral blood. The receptors shown here come from a woman aged 55 to 70 with COVID-19, enrolled during active disease.

The J gene is TRBJ1-2, the V gene TRBV6-6; D might be TRBD1 (6 bases). Trimming took off 0 bases at V and 4 bases at J, with 9 bases between the two ends. CDR3 length: 14 amino acids. Germline V gene data show CDR1 as MNHNY and CDR2 as SVGAGI (reference sequence). The CDR3 sequence: CASSYSGTPYGYTF. The CDR3 nucleotides read TGTGCCAGCAGTTACTCCGGGACACCCTATGGCTACACCTTC.

The chain combines TRBV7-2 with TRBJ2-3, with 12 positions matching TRBD2. CDR3 length equals 17 residues. Looked up from germline, CDR1 is SGHTA and CDR2 is FQGNSA. With V trimmed by 5 bases and J by 3 bases, 9 bases remained unmatched. CDR3 coding DNA: TGTGCCAGCAGCCTGAGACTAGCGGGAGACGGGACAGATACGCAGTATTTT. Amino acids: CASSLRLAGDGTDTQYF.

The chain is built from TRBV28 and TRBJ2-5; 7 nucleotides align to TRBD2. The CDR3 is 15 residues long. The ends lost 5 bases at V and 1 base at J; junction bases unmatched: 7. CDR1 and CDR2 from the germline V gene are MDHEN and SYDVKM. The CDR3 here is CASSPKLASQETQYF. Written as DNA, the CDR3 is TGTGCCAGCAGTCCAAAACTAGCGTCCCAAGAGACCCAGTACTTC.

The rearrangement joins TRBV15 to TRBJ2-5; possibly TRBD1 for D (5 bases). Germline V gene data show CDR1 as LNHNV and CDR2 as YYDKDF (reference sequence). The CDR3 sequence is 14 residues long. With 4 bases removed from V and 3 bases from J, the gap between germline ends came to 12 bases. The CDR3 loop is CATSKEQVKETQYF. The CDR3 bases are TGTGCCACCAGCAAAGAACAGGTCAAAGAGACCCAGTACTTC.

The chain employs TRBV6-1 and TRBJ1-2; possibly TRBD1 for D (6 bases). In germline, CDR1 is MNHNS, CDR2 SASEGT. The CDR3 runs 12 residues. Trimming shortened V by 8 bases and J by 9 bases, and 16 bases separated the two germline ends. The CDR3 loop reads CASGGLRGRYTF. The CDR3 nucleotides read TGTGCCAGCGGGGGCCTCCGGGGCCGCTACACCTTC.

J is TRBJ2-7 and V is TRBV5-8; D is unresolved. Germline loops: CDR1 SGHTS, CDR2 YDEGEE. There are 12 residues in the CDR3. Trimming shortened V by 5 bases and J by 7 bases, and 13 bases separated the two germline ends. The CDR3 sequence: CASSLIVGEQYV. The CDR3 nucleotides are TGTGCCAGCAGTTTGATTGTCGGGGAGCAGTACGTC.